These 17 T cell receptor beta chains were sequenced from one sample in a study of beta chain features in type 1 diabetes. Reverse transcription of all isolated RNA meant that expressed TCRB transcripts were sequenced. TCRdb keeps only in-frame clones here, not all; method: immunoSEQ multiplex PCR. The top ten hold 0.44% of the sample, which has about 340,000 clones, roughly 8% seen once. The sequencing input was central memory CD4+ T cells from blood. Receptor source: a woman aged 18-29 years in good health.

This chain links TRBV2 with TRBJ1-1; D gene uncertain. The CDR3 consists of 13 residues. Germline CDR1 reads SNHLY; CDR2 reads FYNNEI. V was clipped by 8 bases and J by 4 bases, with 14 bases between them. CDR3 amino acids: CASRLGEGTEAFF. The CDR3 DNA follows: TGTGCCAGCCGCCTCGGCGAGGGCACTGAAGCTTTCTTT.

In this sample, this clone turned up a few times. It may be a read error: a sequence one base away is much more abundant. The CDR3 coding sequence is TGTGCCAGCAGCCAGGGACAGCCCAACTATGGCTACACCTTC. Translation gives CASSQGQPNYGYTF. The chain carries TRBV7-2 and TRBJ1-2; 7 bases are a match to TRBD1. This CDR3 is 14 amino acids long. V lost 5 bases, J lost 2 bases, and 5 bases stayed unmatched. Germline V gene sequence: CDR1 SGHTA, CDR2 FQGNSA.

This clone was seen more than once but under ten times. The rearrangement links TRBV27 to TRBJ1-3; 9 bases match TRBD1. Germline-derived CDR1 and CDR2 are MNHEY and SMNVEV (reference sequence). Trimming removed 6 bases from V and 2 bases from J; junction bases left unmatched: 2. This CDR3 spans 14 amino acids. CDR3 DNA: TGTGCCAGCAGGACAGGGGGAACTGGAAACACCATATATTTT. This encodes CASRTGGTGNTIYF.

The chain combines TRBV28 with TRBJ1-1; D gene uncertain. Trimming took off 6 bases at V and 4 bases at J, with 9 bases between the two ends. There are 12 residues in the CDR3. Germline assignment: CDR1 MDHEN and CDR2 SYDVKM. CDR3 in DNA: TGTGCCAGCAGGGCAAGGTTCACTGAAGCTTTCTTT. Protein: CASRARFTEAFF.

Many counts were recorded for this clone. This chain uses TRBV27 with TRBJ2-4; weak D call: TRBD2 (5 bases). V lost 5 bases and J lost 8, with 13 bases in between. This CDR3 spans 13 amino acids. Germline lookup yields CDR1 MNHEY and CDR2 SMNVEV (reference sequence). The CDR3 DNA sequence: TGTGCCAGCAGTAGGACCCTCGGGGACATTCAGTACTTC. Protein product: CASSRTLGDIQYF.

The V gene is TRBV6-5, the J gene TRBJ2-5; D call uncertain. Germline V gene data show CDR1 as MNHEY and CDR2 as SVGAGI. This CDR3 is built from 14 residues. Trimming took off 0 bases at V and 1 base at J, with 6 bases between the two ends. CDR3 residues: CASSYSGFQETQYF. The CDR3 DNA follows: TGTGCCAGCAGTTACTCGGGGTTCCAAGAGACCCAGTACTTC.

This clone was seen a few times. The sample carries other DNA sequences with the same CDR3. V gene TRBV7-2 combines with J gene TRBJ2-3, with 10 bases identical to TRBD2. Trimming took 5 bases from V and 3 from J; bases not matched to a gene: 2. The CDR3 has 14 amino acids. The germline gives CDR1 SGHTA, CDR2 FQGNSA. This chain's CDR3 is CASSPGLATDTQYF. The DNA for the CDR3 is TGTGCCAGCAGCCCGGGACTAGCGACAGATACGCAGTATTTT.

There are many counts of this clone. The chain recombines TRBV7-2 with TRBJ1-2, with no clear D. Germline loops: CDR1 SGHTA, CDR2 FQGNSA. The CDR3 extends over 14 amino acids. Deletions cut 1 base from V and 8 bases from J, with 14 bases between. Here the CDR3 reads CASSLVSGEWGYTF. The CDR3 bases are TGTGCCAGCAGCTTAGTTTCGGGAGAGTGGGGCTACACCTTC.

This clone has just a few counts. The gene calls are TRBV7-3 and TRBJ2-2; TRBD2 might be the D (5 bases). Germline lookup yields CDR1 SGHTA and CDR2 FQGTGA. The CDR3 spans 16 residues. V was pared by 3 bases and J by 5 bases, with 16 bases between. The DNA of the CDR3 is TGTGCCAGCAGCTTGGGTGGGAGCACGGGAACCGGGGAGCTGTTTTTT. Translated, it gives CASSLGGSTGTGELFF.

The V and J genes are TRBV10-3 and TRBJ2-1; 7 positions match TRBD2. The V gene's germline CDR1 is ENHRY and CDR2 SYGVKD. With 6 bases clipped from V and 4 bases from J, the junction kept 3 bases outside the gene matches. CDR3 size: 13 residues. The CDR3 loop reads CAISGLGYNEQFF. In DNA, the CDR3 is TGTGCCATCAGCGGACTAGGGTACAATGAGCAGTTCTTC.

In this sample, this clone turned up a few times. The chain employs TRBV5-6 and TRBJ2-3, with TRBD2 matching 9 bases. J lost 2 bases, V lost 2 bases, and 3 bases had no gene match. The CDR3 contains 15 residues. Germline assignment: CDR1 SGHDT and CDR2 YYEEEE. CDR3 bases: TGTGCCAGCAGCTTCGGGACTAGCTTCACAGATACGCAGTATTTT. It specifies CASSFGTSFTDTQYF.

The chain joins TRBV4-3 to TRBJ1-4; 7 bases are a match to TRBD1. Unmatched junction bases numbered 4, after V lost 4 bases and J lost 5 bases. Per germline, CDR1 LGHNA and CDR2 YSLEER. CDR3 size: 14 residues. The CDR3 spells CASSPQQGNEKLFF. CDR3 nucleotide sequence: TGCGCCAGCAGCCCCCAACAGGGGAATGAAAAACTGTTTTTT.

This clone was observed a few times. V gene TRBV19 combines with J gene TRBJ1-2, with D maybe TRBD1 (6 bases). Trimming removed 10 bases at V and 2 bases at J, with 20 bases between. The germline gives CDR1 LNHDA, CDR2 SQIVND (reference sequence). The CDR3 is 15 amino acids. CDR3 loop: CATQGQLIYNYGYTF. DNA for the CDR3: TGTGCCACTCAAGGACAGCTAATATACAACTATGGCTACACCTTC.

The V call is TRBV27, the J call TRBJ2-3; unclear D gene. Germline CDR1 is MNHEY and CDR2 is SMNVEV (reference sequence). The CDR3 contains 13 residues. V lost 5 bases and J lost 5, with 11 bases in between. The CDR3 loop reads CASSLTGRDTQYF. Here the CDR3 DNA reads TGTGCCAGCAGTCTTACCGGACGAGATACGCAGTATTTT.

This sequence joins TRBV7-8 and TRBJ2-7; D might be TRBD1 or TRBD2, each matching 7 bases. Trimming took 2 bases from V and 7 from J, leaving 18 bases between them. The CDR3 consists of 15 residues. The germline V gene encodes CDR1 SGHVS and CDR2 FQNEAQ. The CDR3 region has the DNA TGTGCCAGCAGCTTAACGGGACAGTGGGGGGGGGAGCAGTACTTC. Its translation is CASSLTGQWGGEQYF.

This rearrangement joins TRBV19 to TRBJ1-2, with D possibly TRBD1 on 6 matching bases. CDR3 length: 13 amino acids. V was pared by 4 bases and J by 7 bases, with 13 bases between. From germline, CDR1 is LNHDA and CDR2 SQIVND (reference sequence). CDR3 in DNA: TGTGCCAGTAGTACTACAGGGCTGGTTGGCTACACCTTC. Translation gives CASSTTGLVGYTF.

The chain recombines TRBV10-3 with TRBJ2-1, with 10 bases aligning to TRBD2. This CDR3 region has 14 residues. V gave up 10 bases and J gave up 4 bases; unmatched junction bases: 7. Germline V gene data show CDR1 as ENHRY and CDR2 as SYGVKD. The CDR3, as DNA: TGTGCCAGCAACGGACTAGCGGAGTACAATGAGCAGTTCTTC. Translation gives CASNGLAEYNEQFF.